This TCR beta chain was obtained from a study of CD8+CD57+ T cells in acquired aplastic anemia. About the study: Mean yield of DNA from sorted CD4+ and CD8+ cells was about 3.2 ug.

The CDR3 runs 15 residues. The J segment lost 1 base and the V segment lost 1 base, leaving 6 bases of the junction unmatched. CDR1 and CDR2 (germline): SQVTM, ANQGSEA. Profiles of TCR beta VDJ and CDR3 were generated from a genomic DNA template. Each CDR3 protein gets one entry after TCRdb re-called the reads with MiXCR. Found here are approximately 190,000 distinct CDR3 sequences, more than 45% of them singletons; the top ten hold about 9.7%. CD8+CD57+ cell expansion had been shown by flow cytometry in patients chosen for sequencing. As a group, the patients uniformly had severe acquired aplastic anemia. At blood sampling, none of the patients had yet received therapy.

The sequencing sample was made of sorted CD4+, CD8+, or CD8+CD57+ T cells (not recorded which) from PBMCs. V and J are TRBV29-1 and TRBJ1-1; 7 bases agree with TRBD1. This clonotype was sampled from a human donor with aplastic anemia. The CDR3 reads CSVEVTHRGNTEAFF. The CDR3 nucleotides are TGCAGCGTTGAAGTCACGCACAGGGGGAACACTGAAGCTTTCTTT.